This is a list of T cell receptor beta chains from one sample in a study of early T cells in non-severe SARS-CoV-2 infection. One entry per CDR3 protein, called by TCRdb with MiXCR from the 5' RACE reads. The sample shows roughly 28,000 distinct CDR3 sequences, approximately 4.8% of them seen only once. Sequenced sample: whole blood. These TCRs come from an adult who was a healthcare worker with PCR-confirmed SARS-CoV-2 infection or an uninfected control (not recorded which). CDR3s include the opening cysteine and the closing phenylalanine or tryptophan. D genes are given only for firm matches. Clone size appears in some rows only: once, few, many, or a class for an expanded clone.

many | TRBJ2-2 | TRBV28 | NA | TGTGCCAGCAGTTTACGGGTGGCCAGCACCGGGGAGCTGTTTTTT | CASSLRVASTGELFF
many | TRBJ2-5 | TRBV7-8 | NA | TGTGCCAGCAGCCGAAGTCGGACAGAAGGGACCCAGTACTTC | CASSRSRTEGTQYF
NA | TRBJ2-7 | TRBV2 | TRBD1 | TGTGCCAGCGTGGCGGACAGGGATTACGAGCAGTACTTC | CASVADRDYEQYF
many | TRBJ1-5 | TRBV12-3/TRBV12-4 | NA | TGTGCCAGCAGACGGGGAGGTTATCAGCCCCAGCATTTT | CASRRGGYQPQHF
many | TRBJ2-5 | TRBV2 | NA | TGTGCCAGCAGTGATATCGGGACCGAGTACTTC | CASSDIGTEYF
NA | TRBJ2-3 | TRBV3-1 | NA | TGTGCCAGCAGCCCCCTTGGGGGATGGAGCACAGATACGCAGTATTTT | CASSPLGGWSTDTQYF
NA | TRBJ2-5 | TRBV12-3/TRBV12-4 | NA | TGTGCCAGCAGTGGAGGGGGGCCGTACCAAGAGACCCAGTACTTC | CASSGGGPYQETQYF
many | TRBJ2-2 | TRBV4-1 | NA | TGCGCCAGCAGCCAAGATCACGGGGGGCCGGACACCGGGGAGCTGTTTTTT | CASSQDHGGPDTGELFF
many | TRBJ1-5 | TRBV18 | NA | TGTGCCAGCTCACCACAGGTGTCGGTTCAGCCCCAGCATTTT | CASSPQVSVQPQHF
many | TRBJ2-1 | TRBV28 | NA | TGTGCCAGCAGTTTCCAGTCTTATAATGAGCAGTTCTTC | CASSFQSYNEQFF
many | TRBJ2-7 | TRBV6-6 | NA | TGTGCCAGCACGGACAGTCCCTACGAGCAGTACTTC | CASTDSPYEQYF
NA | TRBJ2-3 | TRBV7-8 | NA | TGTGCCAGCAGCTTAGAGTTCGAGGGTCCCGGCACAGATACGCAGTATTTT | CASSLEFEGPGTDTQYF
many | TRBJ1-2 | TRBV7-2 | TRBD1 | TGTGCCAGCACCAAAGGACAGGGGGTTAACTATGGCTACACCTTC | CASTKGQGVNYGYTF
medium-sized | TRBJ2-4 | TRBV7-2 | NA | TGTGCCAGCAGCTTAGCAGGCACAAAGGGGGCCAAAAACATTCAGTACTTC | CASSLAGTKGAKNIQYF
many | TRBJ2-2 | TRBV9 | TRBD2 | TGTGCCAGCAGCACCCCTTCAAGCGGGGGACGACGCGGGGAGCTGTTTTTT | CASSTPSSGGRRGELFF
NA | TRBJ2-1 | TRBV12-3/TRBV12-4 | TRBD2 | TGTGCCAGCAGTTTAGAGTGGGGACTAGCGGAAAGCTCCTACAATGAGCAGTTCTTC | CASSLEWGLAESSYNEQFF
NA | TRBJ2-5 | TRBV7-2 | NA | TGTGCCAGCAGCTTAGGGGCAGGAGGAAGCCAAGAGACCCAGTACTTC | CASSLGAGGSQETQYF
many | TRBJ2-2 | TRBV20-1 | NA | TGCAGTGCACCAAAGAAAAACACCGGGGAGCTGTTTTTT | CSAPKKNTGELFF
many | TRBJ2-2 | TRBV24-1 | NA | TGTGCCACCAGTGAACCCCCGGGACACTCAACCGGGGAGCTGTTTTTT | CATSEPPGHSTGELFF
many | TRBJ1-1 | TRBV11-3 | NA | TGTGCCAGCAGCTTAAGGGGACGATACACTGAAGCTTTCTTT | CASSLRGRYTEAFF
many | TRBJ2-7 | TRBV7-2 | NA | TGTGCCAGCAGCTTAATGGGATGGGAGCAGTACTTC | CASSLMGWEQYF
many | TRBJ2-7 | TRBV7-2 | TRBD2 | TGTGCCAGCAGCCCCACTAGCGCCCCCTACGAGCAGTACTTC | CASSPTSAPYEQYF
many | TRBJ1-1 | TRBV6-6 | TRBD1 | TGTGCCAGCAGTTACGGACAGGGAGGCACTGAAGCTTTCTTT | CASSYGQGGTEAFF
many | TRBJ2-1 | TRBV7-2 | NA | TGTGCCAGCAGCTTTGCCGGGAGCTCCTACAATGAGCAGTTCTTC | CASSFAGSSYNEQFF
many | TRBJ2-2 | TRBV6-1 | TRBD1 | TGTGCCAGCAGTGAAAGGGGCGACAGGGGGATTTTT | CASSERGDRGIF
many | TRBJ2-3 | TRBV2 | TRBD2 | TGTGCCAGCAGTGGACTAGCGGTGACAGATACGCAGTATTTT | CASSGLAVTDTQYF
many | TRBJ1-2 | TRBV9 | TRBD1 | TGTGCCAGCAGCCTAAGTCCCGGGACAGGGGATGACGGCTACACCTTC | CASSLSPGTGDDGYTF
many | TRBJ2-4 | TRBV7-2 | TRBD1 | TGTGCCAGCAGCTCTCACTCGGGACAGGGAGCTAACATTCAGTACTTC | CASSSHSGQGANIQYF
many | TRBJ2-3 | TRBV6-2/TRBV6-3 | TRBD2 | TGTGCCAGCACGCCCGGGGGGGCCCAAGGAGATACGCAGTATTTT | CASTPGGAQGDTQYF
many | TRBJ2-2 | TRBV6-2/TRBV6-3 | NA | TGTGCCAGCAGTCTACATGCTTCGTCAAACACCGGGGAGCTGTTTTTT | CASSLHASSNTGELFF
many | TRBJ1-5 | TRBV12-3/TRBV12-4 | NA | TGTGCCAGCAGCCTCGTCCCGGATCAGCCCCAGCATTTT | CASSLVPDQPQHF
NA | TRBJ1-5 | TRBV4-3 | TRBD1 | TGCGCCAGCAGCCCGGGACAGTATAGCAATCAGCCCCAGCATTTT | CASSPGQYSNQPQHF
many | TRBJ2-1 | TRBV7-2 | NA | TGTGCCAGCAGCCCGTTAATTGGGACAAACAATGAGCAGTTCTTC | CASSPLIGTNNEQFF
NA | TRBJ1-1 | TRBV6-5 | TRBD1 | TGTGCCAGCAGTTACTCTGACAGGGGCAGGGAAGCTTTCTTT | CASSYSDRGREAFF
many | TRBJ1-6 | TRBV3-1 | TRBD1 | TGTGCCAGCAGTCCTTCGGACAGGGGAAGGGGTTCACCCCTCCACTTT | CASSPSDRGRGSPLHF
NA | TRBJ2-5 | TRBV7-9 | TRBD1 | TGTGCCAGCAGCCGTGGACAGGGGCGAGAAACGTACCAAGAGACCCAGTACTTC | CASSRGQGRETYQETQYF
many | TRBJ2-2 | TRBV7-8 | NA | TGTGCCAGCAGCCCTAGGAGGGCCCCCGGGGAGCTGTTTTTT | CASSPRRAPGELFF
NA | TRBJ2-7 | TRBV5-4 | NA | TGTGCCAGCAGCTTGGTACAGGACCCGTACGAGCAGTACTTC | CASSLVQDPYEQYF
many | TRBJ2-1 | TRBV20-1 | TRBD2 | TGCAGTCAGACTAGCGGGGGATCCTACAATGAGCAGTTCTTC | CSQTSGGSYNEQFF
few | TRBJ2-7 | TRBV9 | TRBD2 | TGTGCCAGCAGCGTAGACGGGGGGTCCTACTACGAGCAGTACTTC | CASSVDGGSYYEQYF
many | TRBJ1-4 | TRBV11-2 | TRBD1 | TGTGCCAGCAGCCACGGGACAGGGAGAAATGAAAAACTGTTTTTT | CASSHGTGRNEKLFF
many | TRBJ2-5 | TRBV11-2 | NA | TGTGCCAGCAGCACCACTAGCTGGCGAGAGACCCAGTACTTC | CASSTTSWRETQYF
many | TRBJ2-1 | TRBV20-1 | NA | TGCAGTGCTAGAGATGCGGGCCGCTACAATGAGCAGTTCTTC | CSARDAGRYNEQFF
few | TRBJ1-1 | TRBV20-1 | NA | TGCAGTGCTAGTACGGGCTCTGAAGCTTTCTTT | CSASTGSEAFF
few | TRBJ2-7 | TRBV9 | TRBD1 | TGTGCCAGCAGCCCCAGAGGACAGGGGGGTTACGAGCAGTACTTC | CASSPRGQGGYEQYF
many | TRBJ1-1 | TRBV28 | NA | TGTGCCAGCAGCCCCGTGTCCCCCAGGACCACTGAAGCTTTCTTT | CASSPVSPRTTEAFF
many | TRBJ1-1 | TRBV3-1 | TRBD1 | TGTGCCAGCAGCCAAGGACAGGGGGTGGCGAACACTGAAGCTTTCTTT | CASSQGQGVANTEAFF
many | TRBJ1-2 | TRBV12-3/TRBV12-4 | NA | TGTGCCAGCAGGTTGGGCGTGATGTATGGCTACACCTTC | CASRLGVMYGYTF
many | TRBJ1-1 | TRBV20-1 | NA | TGCAGTGCTAGAGATCCCGTCTTCGGTCAGTCCGAAGCTTTCTTT | CSARDPVFGQSEAFF
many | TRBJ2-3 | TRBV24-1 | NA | TGTGCCACCAGTGATCCGACTAAGCGGCCAGATACGCAGTATTTT | CATSDPTKRPDTQYF
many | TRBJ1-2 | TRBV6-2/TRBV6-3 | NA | TGTGCCAGCACCCCGGACGTAGGATCCTATGGCTACACCTTC | CASTPDVGSYGYTF
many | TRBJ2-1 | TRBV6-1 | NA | TGTGCCAGCAGTGAAAACTCTCTGGGTTCCTACAATGAGCAGTTCTTC | CASSENSLGSYNEQFF
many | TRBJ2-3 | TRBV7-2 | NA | TGTGCCAGCAGCTACCAGATGGGGCGGGGCACAGATACGCAGTATTTT | CASSYQMGRGTDTQYF
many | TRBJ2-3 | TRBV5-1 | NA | TGCGCCAGCAGCTTGGGGCGGCCTAGCACAGATACGCAGTATTTT | CASSLGRPSTDTQYF
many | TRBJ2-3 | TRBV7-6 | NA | TGTGCCAGCAGCCCAGGCCCAGTGCAGTATTTT | CASSPGPVQYF